This TCR beta chain was sequenced during a study of cytomegalovirus exposure and HLA in healthy donors. Points from the study as a whole: A later analysis revealed that TCR association rates differed between HLA loci, peaking at DRB1 and bottoming out at HLA-C. When analyzed later, a missense DCLRE1C variant was found to be linked to TCR beta V- and J-gene trimming. A previous analysis found most TCR beta V segments productive roughly 90% or roughly 30% of the time.

Vbeta (60) and Jbeta (13) primers were used in the PCR. Here immunoSEQ multiplex PCR was the method, and the copy in TCRdb shows in-frame clones only, minus some. Counted here are about 75,000 clones, 84% occurring once; the ten biggest clones make up 15% to 20%. J lost 4 bases, V lost 0 bases, and 1 base had no gene match. This CDR3 comprises 15 residues. Per germline, CDR1 MNHEY and CDR2 SVGAGI. In regard to this clone: The antigen remains undetermined.

The rearrangement links TRBV6-5 to TRBJ2-7; 12 bases map to TRBD2. This clonotype was obtained from a man between 65 and 80 years old in good health and CMV-seropositive. Sequences were obtained from PBMCs. CDR3 loop: CASSYSTSGRYEQYF. CDR3 sequence (DNA): TGTGCCAGCAGTTACTCCACTAGCGGGAGGTACGAGCAGTACTTC.